This T cell receptor beta chain emerged from a study of T cell changes during pregnancy in multiple sclerosis (dated by TCRdb to about 2019). With regard to the full study: The study looked at changes in the T cell repertoire across pregnancy in women with multiple sclerosis.

Libraries were made using the immunoSEQ multiplex PCR assay. Entries here come from immuneACCESS through TCRdb and include only in-frame sequences with V and J called. Some clones fail to appear in such tables; in the studies checked, an unresolved V gene covers under half of the shortfall, and the cause of the remainder is unknown. The sample yields some 64,000 clones; 80% to 90% were counted once. Of the sample, 0.89% is held by the ten largest clones. Worth noting for this clone: Its antigen target is currently unknown. Per-nucleotide qualities are absent, and no much larger clonotype sits a single base away.

The CDR3 contains 12 residues, cysteine and phenylalanine counted. Of all the DNA, just the CDR3 is kept, 36 bases in frame from base 1. Reading the germline V gene gives CDR1 MDHEN and CDR2 SYDVKM. V sheds 5 bases and J sheds 5 bases, leaving 9 bases between their ends. The chain employs TRBV28 and TRBJ1-1; TRBD1 is perhaps the D gene, given 5 matching bases. The TCR was taken from a female donor in good health, enrolled as a control in a pregnancy study. The sample was peripheral blood, taken in the first trimester of pregnancy. The bases read TGTGCCAGCAGTCCGGGACTTACTGAAGCTTTCTTT. Translation gives CASSPGLTEAFF.